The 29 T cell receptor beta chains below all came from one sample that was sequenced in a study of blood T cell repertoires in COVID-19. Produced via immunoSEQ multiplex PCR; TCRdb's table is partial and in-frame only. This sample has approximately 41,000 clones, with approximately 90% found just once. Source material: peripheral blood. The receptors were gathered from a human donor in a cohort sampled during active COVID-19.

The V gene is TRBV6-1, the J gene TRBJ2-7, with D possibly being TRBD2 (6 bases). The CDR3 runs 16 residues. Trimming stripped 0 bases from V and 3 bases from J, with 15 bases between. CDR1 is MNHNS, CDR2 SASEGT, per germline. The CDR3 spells CASSEARGPSNYEQYF. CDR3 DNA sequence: TGTGCCAGCAGTGAAGCGCGGGGACCATCTAACTACGAGCAGTACTTC.

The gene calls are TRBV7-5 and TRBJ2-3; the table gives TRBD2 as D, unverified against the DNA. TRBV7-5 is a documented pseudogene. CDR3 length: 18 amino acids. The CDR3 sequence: CARSLGVQPSMSADTQYF. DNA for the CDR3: TGTGCCAGAAGCCTCGGCGTCCAACCCAGTATGAGCGCAGATACGCAGTATTTT.

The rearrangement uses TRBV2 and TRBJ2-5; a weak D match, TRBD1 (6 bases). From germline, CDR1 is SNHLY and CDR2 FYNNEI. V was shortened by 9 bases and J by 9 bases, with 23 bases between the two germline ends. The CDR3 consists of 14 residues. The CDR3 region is CAREGEKGHGAQYF. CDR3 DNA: TGTGCCAGAGAAGGTGAAAAGGGACACGGGGCCCAGTACTTC. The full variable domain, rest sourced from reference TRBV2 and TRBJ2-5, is EPEVTQTPSHQVTQMGQEVILRCVPISNHLYFYWYRQILGQKVEFLVSFYNNEISEKSEIFDDQFSVERPDGSNFTLKIRSTKLEDSAMYFCAREGEKGHGAQYFGPGTRLLVL.

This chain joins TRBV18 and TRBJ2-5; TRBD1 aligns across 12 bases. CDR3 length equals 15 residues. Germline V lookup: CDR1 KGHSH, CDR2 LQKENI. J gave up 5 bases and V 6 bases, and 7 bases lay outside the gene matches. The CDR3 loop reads CASSPGTGGRETQYF. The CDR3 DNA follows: TGTGCCAGCTCCCCCGGGACAGGGGGCCGGGAGACCCAGTACTTC.

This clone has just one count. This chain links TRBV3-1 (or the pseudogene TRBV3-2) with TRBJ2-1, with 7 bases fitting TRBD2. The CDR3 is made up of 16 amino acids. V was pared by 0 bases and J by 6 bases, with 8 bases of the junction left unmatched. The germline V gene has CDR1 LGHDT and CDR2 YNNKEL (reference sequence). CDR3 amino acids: CASSQDQRRGTNEQFF. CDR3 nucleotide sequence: TGTGCCAGCAGCCAAGATCAGCGGCGGGGGACCAATGAGCAGTTCTTC.

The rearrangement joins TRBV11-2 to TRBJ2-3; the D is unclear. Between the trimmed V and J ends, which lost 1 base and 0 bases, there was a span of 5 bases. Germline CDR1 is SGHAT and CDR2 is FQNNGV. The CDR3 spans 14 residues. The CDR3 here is CASSLVPSTDTQYF. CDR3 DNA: TGTGCCAGCAGCTTAGTCCCTAGCACAGATACGCAGTATTTT.

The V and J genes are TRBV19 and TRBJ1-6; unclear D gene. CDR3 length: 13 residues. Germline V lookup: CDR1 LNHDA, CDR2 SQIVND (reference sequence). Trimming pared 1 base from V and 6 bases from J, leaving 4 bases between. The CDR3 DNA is TGTGCCAGTAGTATAGGTCGTAATTCACCCCTCCACTTT. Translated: CASSIGRNSPLHF.

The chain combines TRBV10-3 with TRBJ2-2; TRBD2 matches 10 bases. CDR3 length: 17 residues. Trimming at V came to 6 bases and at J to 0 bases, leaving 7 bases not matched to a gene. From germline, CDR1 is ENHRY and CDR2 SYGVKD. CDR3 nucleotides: TGTGCCATCAGAAAGGGAGCGGGAGGGGCGAACACCGGGGAGCTGTTTTTT. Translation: CAIRKGAGGANTGELFF.

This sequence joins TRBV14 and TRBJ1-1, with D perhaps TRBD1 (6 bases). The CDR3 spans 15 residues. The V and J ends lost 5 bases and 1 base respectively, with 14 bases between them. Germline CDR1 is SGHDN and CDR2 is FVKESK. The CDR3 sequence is CASSSHGGANTEAFF. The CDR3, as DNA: TGTGCCAGCAGCTCTCATGGGGGGGCGAACACTGAAGCTTTCTTT.

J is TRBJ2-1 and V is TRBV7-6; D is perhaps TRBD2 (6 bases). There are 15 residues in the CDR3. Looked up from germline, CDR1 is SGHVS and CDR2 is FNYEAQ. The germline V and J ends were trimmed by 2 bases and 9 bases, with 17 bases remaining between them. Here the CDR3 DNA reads TGTGCCAGCAGCTTAAGTTTTGGAGGGAGCGGTGAGCAGTTCTTC. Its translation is CASSLSFGGSGEQFF.

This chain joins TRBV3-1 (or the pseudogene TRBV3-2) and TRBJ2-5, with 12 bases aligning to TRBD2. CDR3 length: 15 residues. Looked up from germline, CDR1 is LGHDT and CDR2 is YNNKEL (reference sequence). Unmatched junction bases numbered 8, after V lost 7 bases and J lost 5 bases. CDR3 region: CASTSRLAGVETQYF. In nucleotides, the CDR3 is TGTGCCAGCACCTCAAGACTAGCGGGAGTCGAGACCCAGTACTTC.

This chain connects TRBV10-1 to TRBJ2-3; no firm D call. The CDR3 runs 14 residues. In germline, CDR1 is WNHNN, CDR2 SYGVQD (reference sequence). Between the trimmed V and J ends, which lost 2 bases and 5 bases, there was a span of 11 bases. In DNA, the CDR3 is TGCGCCAGCAGTGAGACGTTAGCTGTAGATACGCAGTATTTT. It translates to CASSETLAVDTQYF.

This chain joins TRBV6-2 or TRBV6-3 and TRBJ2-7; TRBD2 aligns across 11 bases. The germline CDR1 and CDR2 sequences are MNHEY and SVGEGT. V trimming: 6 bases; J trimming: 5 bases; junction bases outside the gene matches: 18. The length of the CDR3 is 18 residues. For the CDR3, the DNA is TGTGCCAGCAGCCCTTCGTGGGCTAGCGGGAGGATGCAGAACGAGCAGTACTTC. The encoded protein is CASSPSWASGRMQNEQYF.

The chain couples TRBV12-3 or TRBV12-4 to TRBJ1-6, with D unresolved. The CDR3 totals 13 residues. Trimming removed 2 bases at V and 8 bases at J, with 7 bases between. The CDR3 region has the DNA TGTGCCAGCAGTTTAACCCGGGATTCACCCCTCCACTTT. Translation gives CASSLTRDSPLHF.

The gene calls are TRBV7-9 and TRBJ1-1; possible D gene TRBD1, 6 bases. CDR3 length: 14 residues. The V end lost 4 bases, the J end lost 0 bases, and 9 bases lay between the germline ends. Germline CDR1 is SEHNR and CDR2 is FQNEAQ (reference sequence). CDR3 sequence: CASSSGQVNTEAFF. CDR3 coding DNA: TGTGCCAGCAGCTCGGGACAAGTGAACACTGAAGCTTTCTTT.

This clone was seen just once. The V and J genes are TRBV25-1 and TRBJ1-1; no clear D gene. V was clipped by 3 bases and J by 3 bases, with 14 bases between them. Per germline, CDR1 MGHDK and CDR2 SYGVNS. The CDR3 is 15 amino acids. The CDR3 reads CASSDPGSADTEAFF. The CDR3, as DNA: TGTGCCAGCAGTGACCCAGGTTCAGCGGACACTGAAGCTTTCTTT. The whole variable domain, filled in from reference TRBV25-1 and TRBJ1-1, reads EADIYQTPRYLVIGTGKKITLECSQTMGHDKMYWYQQDPGMELHLIHYSYGVNSTEKGDLSSESTVSRIRTEHFPLTLESARPSHTSQYLCASSDPGSADTEAFFGQGTRLTVV.

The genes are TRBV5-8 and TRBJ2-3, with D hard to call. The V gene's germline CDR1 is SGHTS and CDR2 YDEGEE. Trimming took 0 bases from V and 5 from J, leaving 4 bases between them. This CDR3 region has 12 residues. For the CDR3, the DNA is TGTGCCAGCAGCTTGGCGGGAGATACGCAGTATTTT. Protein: CASSLAGDTQYF.

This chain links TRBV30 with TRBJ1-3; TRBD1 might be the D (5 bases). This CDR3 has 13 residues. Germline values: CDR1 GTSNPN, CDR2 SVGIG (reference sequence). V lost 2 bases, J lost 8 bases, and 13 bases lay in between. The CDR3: CAWSSGRRDTIYF. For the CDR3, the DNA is TGTGCCTGGAGTTCGGGACGGAGGGACACCATATATTTT. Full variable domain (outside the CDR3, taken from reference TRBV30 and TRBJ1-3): SQTIHQWPATLVQPVGSPLSLECTVEGTSNPNLYWYRQAAGRGLQLLFYSVGIGQISSEVPQNLSASRPQDRQFILSSKKLLLSDSGFYLCAWSSGRRDTIYFGEGSWLTVV.

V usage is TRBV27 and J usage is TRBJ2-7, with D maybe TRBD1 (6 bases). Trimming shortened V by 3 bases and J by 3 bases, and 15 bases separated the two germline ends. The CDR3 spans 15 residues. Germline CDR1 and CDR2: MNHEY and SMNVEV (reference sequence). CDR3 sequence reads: CASSLVEQGDYEQYF. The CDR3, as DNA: TGTGCCAGCAGTTTGGTGGAACAGGGAGACTACGAGCAGTACTTC.

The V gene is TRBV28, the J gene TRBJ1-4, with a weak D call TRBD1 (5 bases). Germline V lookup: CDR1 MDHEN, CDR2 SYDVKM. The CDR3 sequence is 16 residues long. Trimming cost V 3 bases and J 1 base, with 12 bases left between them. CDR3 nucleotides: TGTGCCAGCAGTTTTCCAGGGTCCAGAACTAATGAAAAACTGTTTTTT. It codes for CASSFPGSRTNEKLFF.

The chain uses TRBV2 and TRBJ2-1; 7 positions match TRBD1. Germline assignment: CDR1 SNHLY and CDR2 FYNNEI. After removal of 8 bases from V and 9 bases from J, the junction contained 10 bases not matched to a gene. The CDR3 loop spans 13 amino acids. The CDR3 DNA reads TGTGCCAGCGAGACAGGGATACTGGGTGAGCAGTTCTTC. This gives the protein CASETGILGEQFF.

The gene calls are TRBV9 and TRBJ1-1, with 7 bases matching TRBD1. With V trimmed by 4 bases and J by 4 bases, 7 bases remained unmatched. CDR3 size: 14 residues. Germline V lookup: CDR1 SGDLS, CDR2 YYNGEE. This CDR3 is CASSTSQGSTEAFF. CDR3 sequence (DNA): TGTGCCAGCAGCACTTCACAGGGGAGCACTGAAGCTTTCTTT.

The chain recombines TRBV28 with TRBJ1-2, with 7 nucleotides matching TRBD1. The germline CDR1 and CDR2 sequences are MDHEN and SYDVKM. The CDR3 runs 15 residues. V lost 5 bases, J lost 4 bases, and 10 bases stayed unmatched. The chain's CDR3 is CASSLTTGRSYGYTF. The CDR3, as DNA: TGTGCCAGCAGTCTCACGACAGGGAGGAGCTATGGCTACACCTTC.

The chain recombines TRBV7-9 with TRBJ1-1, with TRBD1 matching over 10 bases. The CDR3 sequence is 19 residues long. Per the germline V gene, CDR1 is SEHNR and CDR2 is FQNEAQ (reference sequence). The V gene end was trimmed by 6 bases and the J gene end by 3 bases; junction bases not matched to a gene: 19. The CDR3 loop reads CASSQLYSGTGVPDTEAFF. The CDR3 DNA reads TGTGCCAGCAGTCAACTTTATTCCGGGACAGGGGTTCCCGACACTGAAGCTTTCTTT. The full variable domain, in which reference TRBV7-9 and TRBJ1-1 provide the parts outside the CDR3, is DTGVSQNPRHKITKRGQNVTFRCDPISEHNRLYWYRQTLGQGPEFLTYFQNEAQLEKSRLLSDRFSAERPKGSFSTLEIQRTEQGDSAMYLCASSQLYSGTGVPDTEAFFGQGTRLTVV.

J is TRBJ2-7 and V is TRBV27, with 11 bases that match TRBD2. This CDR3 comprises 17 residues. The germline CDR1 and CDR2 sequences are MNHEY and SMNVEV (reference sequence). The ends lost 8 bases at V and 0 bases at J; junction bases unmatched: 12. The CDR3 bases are TGTGCCAGCGGACAGAAAACTAGCGGGAGCACCTCCTACGAGCAGTACTTC. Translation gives CASGQKTSGSTSYEQYF.

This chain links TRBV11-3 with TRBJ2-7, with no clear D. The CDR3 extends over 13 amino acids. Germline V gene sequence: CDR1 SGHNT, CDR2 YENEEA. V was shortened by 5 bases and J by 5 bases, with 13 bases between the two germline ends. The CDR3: CASSLSFVNEQYF. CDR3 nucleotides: TGTGCCAGCAGCCTATCTTTTGTGAACGAGCAGTACTTC.

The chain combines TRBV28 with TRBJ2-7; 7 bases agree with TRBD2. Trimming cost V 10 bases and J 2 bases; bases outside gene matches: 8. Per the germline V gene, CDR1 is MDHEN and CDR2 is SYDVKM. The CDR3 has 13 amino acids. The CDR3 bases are TGTGCCATCAGAAGTGGGGGGGCCTACGAGCAGTACTTC. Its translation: CAIRSGGAYEQYF.

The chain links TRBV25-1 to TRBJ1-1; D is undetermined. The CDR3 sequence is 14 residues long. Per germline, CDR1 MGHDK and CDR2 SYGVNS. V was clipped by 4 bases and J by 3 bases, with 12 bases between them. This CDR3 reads CASSGVARYTEAFF. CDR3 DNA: TGTGCCAGCAGTGGAGTAGCCAGATACACTGAAGCTTTCTTT.

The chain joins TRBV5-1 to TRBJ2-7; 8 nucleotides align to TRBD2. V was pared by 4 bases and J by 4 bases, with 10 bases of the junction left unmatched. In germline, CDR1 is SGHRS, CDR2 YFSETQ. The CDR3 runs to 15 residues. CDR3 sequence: CASSVSPGLGYEQYF. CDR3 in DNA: TGCGCCAGCAGCGTATCTCCGGGACTAGGGTACGAGCAGTACTTC.